Each of the 15 T cell receptor beta chains below was sequenced from the same sample in a study. TCRdb re-analysed the 5' RACE reads in MiXCR, keeping a single row per CDR3 protein. Seen here are some 9,100 distinct CDR3 sequences, 12% to 15% observed once, and the top ten hold about 3.1%. Treg sorting used a CD4+CD25+CD127-/low gate. What was sequenced was Tregs sorted from blood. Receptors were obtained from a female donor with breast cancer.

This clonotype is judged medium-sized. The rearrangement joins TRBV5-1 to TRBJ2-2; D gene ambiguous. Germline values: CDR1 SGHRS, CDR2 YFSETQ. The CDR3 runs 13 residues. The ends were cut back, 0 bases at V and 5 bases at J, with 5 bases in the middle. The CDR3 DNA reads TGCGCCAGCAGCTTGGCCATTACCGGGGAGCTGTTTTTT. This codes for CASSLAITGELFF.

This clonotype qualifies as medium-sized. V gene TRBV11-2 combines with J gene TRBJ2-5, with D perhaps matching TRBD1 or TRBD2 (5 bases each). Deletions cut 7 bases from V and 2 bases from J, with 11 bases between. Germline lookup yields CDR1 SGHAT and CDR2 FQNNGV. The CDR3 spans 13 residues. CDR3 residues: CASTGTPQETQYF. The DNA of the CDR3 is TGTGCCAGCACCGGGACCCCTCAAGAGACCCAGTACTTC.

This clonotype is deemed medium-sized. The CDR3 reads CASSTRVYNEQFF. Written as DNA, the CDR3 is TGTGCCAGCAGCACCCGGGTCTACAATGAGCAGTTCTTC. V is TRBV9 and J is TRBJ2-1; no clear D gene. This CDR3 has 13 residues. Germline lookup yields CDR1 SGDLS and CDR2 YYNGEE. V lost 4 bases, J lost 3 bases, and 8 bases lay in between.

By its share, this clonotype is medium-sized. The rearrangement links TRBV5-1 to TRBJ2-7; D uncertain. CDR3 size: 14 residues. Trimming took off 2 bases at V and 7 bases at J, with 16 bases between the two ends. Looked up from germline, CDR1 is SGHRS and CDR2 is YFSETQ. CDR3 DNA sequence: TGCGCCAGCAGCTTTACGGTACCTACGGAAGAGCAGTACTTC. Protein product: CASSFTVPTEEQYF.

This clonotype was counted many times. The V and J genes are TRBV12-3 or TRBV12-4 and TRBJ2-1; D remains ambiguous. V lost 2 bases, J lost 8 bases, and 7 bases lay in between. The CDR3 loop spans 12 amino acids. For the CDR3, the DNA is TGTGCCAGCAGTTTAAATCGGGATGAGCAGTTCTTC. As protein: CASSLNRDEQFF.

Points on this clonotype: This may come from a read error, since a much larger clone is one base off. This rearrangement joins TRBV5-1 to TRBJ2-7, with TRBD2 identical over 10 bases. Germline V lookup: CDR1 SGHRS, CDR2 YFSETQ. This CDR3 is 15 amino acids long. With 2 bases clipped from V and 5 bases from J, the junction kept 7 bases outside the gene matches. This chain's CDR3 is CASSFVSGTSDEQYF. As DNA, the CDR3 is TGCGCCAGCAGCTTCGTATCCGGGACTAGCGACGAGCAGTACTTC.

Remarks on this clonotype: The junction departs from the called germline gene at one end, perhaps through a read error. The CDR3 here is CASSPLAPLRTGDYGQYF. CDR3 bases: TGTGCCAGCTCACCCTTGGCTCCTCTGCGGACAGGTGACTACGGGCAGTACTTC. The chain couples TRBV18 to TRBJ2-7; 7 nucleotides agree with TRBD1. This CDR3 contains 18 residues. Germline assignment: CDR1 KGHSH and CDR2 LQKENI.

Comments on this clonotype: A much larger clone sits a single nucleotide away, making a read error possible. This chain links TRBV28 with TRBJ2-1; 7 nucleotides match TRBD1. This CDR3 contains 16 residues. Losses at the gene ends were 4 bases for V and 4 bases for J; bases not matched to a gene: 10. The V gene's germline CDR1 is MDHEN and CDR2 SYDVKM. The CDR3 loop reads CASSSAGQDFYNEQFF. For the CDR3, the DNA is TGTGCCAGCAGTTCAGCAGGACAGGATTTTTACAATGAGCAGTTCTTC.

This clonotype came up a few times. It may be a read error: a sequence one base away is much more abundant. The chain uses TRBV12-3 or TRBV12-4 and TRBJ2-1; D unclear. The V gene lost 8 bases and the J gene lost 0 bases, with 14 bases spanning the gap. This CDR3 region has 15 residues. CDR3: CASGLRPLSYNEQFF. CDR3 nucleotides: TGTGCCAGCGGCCTCCGGCCTCTCTCCTACAATGAGCAGTTCTTC.

The table lists this clonotype with a few counts. The CDR3 bases are TGCGCCAGCAGCTTGGGGCAGGGCGGCTACAATGAGCAGTTCTTC. Translating gives CASSLGQGGYNEQFF. This chain uses TRBV5-1 with TRBJ2-1, with a tentative D call TRBD1 (5 bases). This CDR3 has 15 amino acids. Trimming removed 0 bases from V and 3 bases from J, with 10 bases in between. In germline, CDR1 is SGHRS, CDR2 YFSETQ.

This clonotype counts as medium-sized. This chain joins TRBV7-2 and TRBJ2-1, with D maybe TRBD2 (5 bases). The germline V and J ends were trimmed by 10 bases and 5 bases, with 15 bases remaining between them. This CDR3 comprises 13 residues. Germline lookup yields CDR1 SGHTA and CDR2 FQGNSA. CDR3 bases: TGTGCCAAGGGAGACTACCTCCACAATGAGCAGTTCTTC. Its protein is CAKGDYLHNEQFF. Using reference TRBV7-2 and TRBJ2-1 for the parts outside the CDR3, the full variable domain is GAGVSQSPSNKVTEKGKDVELRCDPISGHTALYWYRQSLGQGLEFLIYFQGNSAPDKSGLPSDRFSAERTGGSVSTLTIQRTQQEDSAVYLCAKGDYLHNEQFFGPGTRLTVL.

About this clonotype itself: At one end the junction does not follow the germline gene, possibly because of a read error. The chain employs TRBV5-6 and TRBJ1-2; D may be TRBD1 (5 bases). Germline lookup yields CDR1 SGHDT and CDR2 YYEEEE. This CDR3 is 12 amino acids long. CDR3 in amino acids: CASRLTAFGYTF. The CDR3 bases are TGTGCCAGCCGCTTGACAGCCTTTGGCTACACCTTC.

This clonotype was counted between two and nine times. V is TRBV5-1 and J is TRBJ2-5; 9 nucleotides match TRBD1. The germline gives CDR1 SGHRS, CDR2 YFSETQ. The trim removed 4 bases at V and 6 bases at J, leaving 10 bases unmatched. This CDR3 has 15 residues. CDR3 in amino acids: CASSLAPGQGKTQYF. The CDR3, as DNA: TGCGCCAGCAGCCTAGCCCCGGGACAGGGAAAGACCCAGTACTTC.

This clonotype is deemed medium-sized (0.01 to 0.1%). The chain is built from TRBV7-3 and TRBJ1-2, with D possibly being TRBD1 (5 bases). V lost 3 bases and J 8 bases, leaving 13 bases between the germline ends. Germline loops: CDR1 SGHTA, CDR2 FQGTGA. The CDR3 is 13 amino acids. In DNA, the CDR3 is TGTGCCAGCAGCTTGGGGACGTCGGGAGGCTACACCTTC. Encoded protein: CASSLGTSGGYTF.

This clonotype is termed medium-sized. The CDR3 DNA reads as TGTGCCAGCAGCCCGTCTCCTTACGGGTCCTCCTACAATGAGCAGTTCTTC. Its protein product is CASSPSPYGSSYNEQFF. The J gene is TRBJ2-1, the V gene TRBV7-2; D not resolved. Germline CDR1 SGHTA, CDR2 FQGNSA. The CDR3 has 17 residues. Trimming took 5 bases from V and 0 from J, leaving 17 bases between them.